This record concerns one T cell receptor beta chain sequence. Its target is not known. These data originate in a study of early stage breast cancer tumors. Study outcomes and limitations: Comparing each tissue with blood distinguished tumor from normal in 14 of 16 patients. Chain pairing and CD4, CD8 or FOXP3 expression were not captured. Most shared enriched TCRB sequences were commonly generated ones.

Libraries were prepared by immunoSEQ multiplex PCR; TCRdb keeps only in-frame clonotypes and omits some of them. The sample lists roughly 58,000 clones; approximately 90% were seen once. The germline gives CDR1 GTSNPN, CDR2 SVGIG (reference sequence). This CDR3 is 14 amino acids long. Trimming at V came to 5 bases and at J to 2 bases, leaving 4 bases not matched to a gene. The rearrangement links TRBV30 to TRBJ1-4; 8 bases map to TRBD1. The sequenced sample was blood. The TCR originated in an older person with breast cancer. CDR3 nucleotide sequence: TGTGCCTGGGGTACAGGGGGGACTAATGAAAAACTGTTTTTT. It specifies CAWGTGGTNEKLFF.